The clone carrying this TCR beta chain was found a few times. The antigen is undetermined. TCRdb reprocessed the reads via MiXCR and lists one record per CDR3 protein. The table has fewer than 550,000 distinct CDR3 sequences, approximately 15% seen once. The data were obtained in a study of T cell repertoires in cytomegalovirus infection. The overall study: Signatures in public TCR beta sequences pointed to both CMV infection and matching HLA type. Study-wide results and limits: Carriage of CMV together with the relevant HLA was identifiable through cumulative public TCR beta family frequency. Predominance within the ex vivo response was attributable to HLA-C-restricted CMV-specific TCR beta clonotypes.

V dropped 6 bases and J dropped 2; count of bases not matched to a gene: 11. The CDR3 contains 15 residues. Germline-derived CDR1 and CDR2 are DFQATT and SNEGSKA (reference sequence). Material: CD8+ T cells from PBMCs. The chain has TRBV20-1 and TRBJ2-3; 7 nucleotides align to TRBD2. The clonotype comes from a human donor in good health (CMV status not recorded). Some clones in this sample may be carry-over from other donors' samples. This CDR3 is CSARSGFTLTDTQYF. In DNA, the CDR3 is TGCAGTGCCCGTAGCGGGTTTACGCTCACAGATACGCAGTATTTT.